One and the same sample provided the 17 T cell receptor beta chains below, sequenced in a study of T cell responses to AZD1222 COVID-19 vaccine. TCRdb's copy holds only in-frame clones and misses some; the assay was immunoSEQ multiplex PCR. The repertoire holds 150,000 or so clones, with about 91% as singletons. This material consisted of peripheral blood, taken on day 0 of AZD1222 vaccination. The origin of the receptors is an adult in good health.

The CDR3 spells CASSEFASGGYNEQFF. The CDR3 coding sequence is TGTGCCAGCAGTGAATTTGCTAGCGGGGGGTACAATGAGCAGTTCTTC. The rearrangement uses TRBV6-1 and TRBJ2-1; TRBD2 agrees at 11 bases. Trimming at V came to 2 bases and at J to 4 bases, leaving 4 bases not matched to a gene. Germline CDR1 is MNHNS and CDR2 is SASEGT. The CDR3 extends over 16 amino acids.

On this clone: Other DNA sequences in this specimen translate into the identical CDR3. The chain recombines TRBV9 with TRBJ2-2; no firm D call. Trimming took off 0 bases at V and 2 bases at J, with 8 bases between the two ends. CDR1 and CDR2 from the germline V gene are SGDLS and YYNGEE. The CDR3 contains 15 residues. The CDR3 is CASSVVVGNTGELFF. For the CDR3, the DNA is TGTGCCAGCAGCGTAGTCGTCGGAAACACCGGGGAGCTGTTTTTT.

The V and J genes are TRBV7-2 and TRBJ2-3; 11 bases are a match to TRBD2. With 4 bases clipped from V and 0 bases from J, the junction kept 6 bases outside the gene matches. This CDR3 region has 17 residues. Germline V gene sequence: CDR1 SGHTA, CDR2 FQGNSA. CDR3 loop: CASSWPTSGKSTDTQYF. The DNA of the CDR3 is TGTGCCAGCAGCTGGCCGACTAGCGGGAAAAGCACAGATACGCAGTATTTT.

The chain has TRBV13 and TRBJ2-1; 12 positions agree with TRBD2. Germline V gene lookup returns CDR1 PRHDT and CDR2 FYEKMQ (reference sequence). The CDR3 covers 15 residues. Trimming cost V 3 bases and J 4 bases; bases outside gene matches: 1. This CDR3 is CASSLTSGGYNEQFF. The CDR3, as DNA: TGTGCCAGCAGCTTGACTAGCGGGGGTTACAATGAGCAGTTCTTC.

The rearrangement uses TRBV5-1 and TRBJ2-6; D ambiguous. CDR3 size: 15 residues. Trimming took off 0 bases at V and 3 bases at J, with 7 bases between the two ends. CDR1 is SGHRS, CDR2 YFSETQ, per germline. The CDR3 region has the DNA TGCGCCAGCAGCTTGGTGAAAGGTGGGGCCAACGTCCTGACTTTC. Translation: CASSLVKGGANVLTF.

V usage is TRBV7-2 and J usage is TRBJ2-7, with D unresolved. The CDR3 has 13 residues. The V and J ends lost 6 bases and 3 bases respectively, with 12 bases between them. The V gene's germline CDR1 is SGHTA and CDR2 FQGNSA. The CDR3 DNA reads TGTGCCAGCAGTCGATCCCAGGACTACGAGCAGTACTTC. It specifies CASSRSQDYEQYF.

This clone was observed a single time. The V call is TRBV27, the J call TRBJ1-1; tentative D call: TRBD1 (6 bases). The V gene's germline CDR1 is MNHEY and CDR2 SMNVEV (reference sequence). The V and J ends lost 5 bases and 0 bases respectively, with 10 bases between them. The CDR3 consists of 14 residues. The CDR3 nucleotides read TGTGCCAGCAGTAAACAGGGTTTGAACACTGAAGCTTTCTTT. Translated, it gives CASSKQGLNTEAFF.

A word on this clone: Its ends do not fully match the called genes, so a read error is possible. This sequence joins TRBV18 and TRBJ1-1; the D gene is possibly TRBD1 (6 bases). The CDR3 loop spans 14 amino acids. The germline V gene encodes CDR1 KGHSH and CDR2 LQKENI. The CDR3 DNA is TGTGCCACCTCACAGGGAACGAGGGATACTGAAGCTTTCTTT. It specifies CATSQGTRDTEAFF.

The chain is built from TRBV28 and TRBJ1-2; the match to TRBD1 covers 7 bases. The trim removed 5 bases at V and 8 bases at J, leaving 11 bases unmatched. The germline CDR1 and CDR2 sequences are MDHEN and SYDVKM. This CDR3 comprises 14 residues. The CDR3 is CASSLLGTVGGYTF. CDR3 DNA sequence: TGTGCCAGCAGTCTACTAGGGACAGTTGGAGGCTACACCTTC.

V is TRBV27 and J is TRBJ2-1; D unclear. Germline CDR1 MNHEY, CDR2 SMNVEV (reference sequence). Between the trimmed V and J ends, which lost 2 bases and 3 bases, there was a span of 11 bases. This CDR3 spans 15 amino acids. The CDR3: CASSLAVSFYNEQFF. CDR3 DNA: TGTGCCAGCAGTTTAGCCGTCAGCTTCTACAATGAGCAGTTCTTC.

V and J are TRBV4-3 and TRBJ1-5; D unclear. The CDR3 loop spans 15 amino acids. CDR1 and CDR2 from the germline V gene are LGHNA and YSLEER. V was clipped by 0 bases and J by 5 bases, with 11 bases between them. This chain's CDR3 is CASSQDVGWDQPQHF. Written as DNA, the CDR3 is TGCGCCAGCAGCCAAGATGTCGGGTGGGATCAGCCCCAGCATTTT.

The rearrangement uses TRBV27 and TRBJ1-5; a weak D match, TRBD1 (5 bases). The CDR3 length is 14 residues. Germline CDR1 reads MNHEY; CDR2 reads SMNVEV (reference sequence). With 5 bases removed from V and 0 bases from J, the gap between germline ends came to 8 bases. The CDR3, as DNA: TGTGCCAGCAGTCCAGGGCTTAGCAATCAGCCCCAGCATTTT. Translating it yields CASSPGLSNQPQHF.

The J gene is TRBJ2-1, the V gene TRBV7-2; 12 bases agree with TRBD2. The junction had 5 bases not matched to a gene; V was cut back by 6 bases and J by 8 bases. Germline V lookup: CDR1 SGHTA, CDR2 FQGNSA. The CDR3 is 14 amino acids. The DNA for the CDR3 is TGTGCCAGCAGGAAGGGACTAGCGGGCGATGAGCAGTTCTTC. This sequence encodes CASRKGLAGDEQFF.

The chain recombines TRBV5-1 with TRBJ2-7, with D perhaps TRBD2 (6 bases). The CDR3 contains 14 residues. The ends were cut back, 2 bases at V and 6 bases at J, with 15 bases in the middle. Germline CDR1 is SGHRS and CDR2 is YFSETQ. The CDR3 protein is CASSFTGGKSEQYF. CDR3 bases: TGCGCCAGCAGCTTCACCGGGGGAAAATCCGAGCAGTACTTC.

The chain has TRBV3-1 (or the pseudogene TRBV3-2) and TRBJ2-2; TRBD1 agrees at 7 bases. Germline assignment: CDR1 LGHDT and CDR2 YNNKEL (reference sequence). The CDR3 extends over 16 amino acids. With 7 bases clipped from V and 1 base from J, the junction kept 9 bases outside the gene matches. CDR3 protein: CASNLQTGMNTGELFF. CDR3 nucleotides: TGTGCCAGCAACCTCCAGACAGGGATGAACACCGGGGAGCTGTTTTTT.

The V gene is TRBV5-4, the J gene TRBJ2-1; D is perhaps TRBD2 (6 bases). CDR3 size: 15 residues. Trimming took off 4 bases at V and 8 bases at J, with 19 bases between the two ends. Germline assignment: CDR1 SGHNT and CDR2 YYREEE (reference sequence). The CDR3 DNA is TGTGCCAGCAGCCCAAATAAAGGGAGGAACTATGAGCAGTTCTTC. Its translation: CASSPNKGRNYEQFF.

The DNA for the CDR3 is TGTGCCAGCAGCCCTGATTCAGGGTGGCTTGAAGCTTTCTTT. This gives the protein CASSPDSGWLEAFF. The J gene is TRBJ1-1, the V gene TRBV7-2, with D perhaps TRBD1 (5 bases). Germline CDR1 reads SGHTA; CDR2 reads FQGNSA. Trimming pared 5 bases from V and 7 bases from J, leaving 17 bases between. There are 14 residues in the CDR3.